This entry lists 7 T cell receptor beta chains sequenced from one sample in a study of T cells after yellow fever vaccination. TCRdb re-analysed the 5' RACE reads in MiXCR, keeping a single row per CDR3 protein. The sample contains 27,000 or so distinct CDR3 sequences, around 4.3% of which appear only once. The sample here was PBMCs, either bulk or a sorted T-cell subset (CD4+, CD8+, memory, or dextramer-sorted; not recorded which), taken on the day of the yellow fever booster vaccination. These receptors were collected from a young man who received the YFV17D yellow fever vaccine.

This clonotype was counted ten times or more. The J gene is TRBJ1-4, the V gene TRBV5-5; no clear D. Trimming stripped 1 base from V and 7 bases from J, with 5 bases between. Germline CDR1 and CDR2: SGHKS and YYEKEE (reference sequence). There are 12 residues in the CDR3. The CDR3 reads CASSLSGEKLFF. The DNA for the CDR3 is TGTGCCAGCAGCTTGTCTGGTGAAAAACTGTTTTTT.

By share, this clonotype counts as medium-sized. CDR3 DNA sequence: TGTGCCAGCACCCTCTCGGACCGACCCACAGATACGCAGTATTTT. Its protein is CASTLSDRPTDTQYF. The rearrangement joins TRBV6-2 or TRBV6-3 to TRBJ2-3; unclear D gene. CDR1 MNHEY and CDR2 SVGEGT come from the germline V gene. The CDR3 runs to 15 residues. Trimming pared 7 bases from V and 2 bases from J, leaving 16 bases between.

The table lists this clonotype with many counts. The gene calls are TRBV6-5 and TRBJ2-7, with 9 nucleotides matching TRBD1. Germline loops: CDR1 MNHEY, CDR2 SVGAGI. There are 12 residues in the CDR3. V gave up 8 bases and J gave up 2 bases; unmatched junction bases: 1. CDR3 region: CASGQGPYEQYF. DNA for the CDR3: TGTGCCAGCGGACAGGGGCCCTACGAGCAGTACTTC.

There are many counts of this clonotype. V usage is TRBV7-2 and J usage is TRBJ2-7; TRBD2 might be the D (7 bases). V was clipped by 1 base and J by 6 bases, with 13 bases between them. Germline CDR1 is SGHTA and CDR2 is FQGNSA. This CDR3 comprises 14 residues. In nucleotides, the CDR3 is TGTGCCAGCAGCTTAGTAAAGGGGGGGCGCGAGCAGTACGTC. Amino acid sequence: CASSLVKGGREQYV.

This clonotype has more than one count but fewer than ten. CDR3 in DNA: TGTGCCAGTACCATGAGCCCGCAGGGGATGGGGCAGCCCCAGCATTTT. As protein: CASTMSPQGMGQPQHF. The chain carries TRBV19 and TRBJ1-5, with D perhaps TRBD1 (6 bases). CDR3 length: 16 amino acids. CDR1 and CDR2 (germline): LNHDA, SQIVND (reference sequence). V lost 7 bases and J lost 7, with 23 bases in between.

Within the sample, this clonotype is medium-sized. This sequence joins TRBV6-4 and TRBJ2-7; tentatively, D is TRBD1 (5 bases). CDR3 size: 14 residues. Germline V lookup: CDR1 MRHNA, CDR2 SNTAGT. The V end was cut by 2 bases, the J end by 5 bases, with 13 bases between. The CDR3 DNA reads TGTGCCAGCAGTGACATCGGAGACAGTCACGAGCAGTACTTC. This encodes CASSDIGDSHEQYF.

This clonotype has ten or more counts. The chain combines TRBV5-1 with TRBJ1-6; unclear D gene. The V and J ends lost 3 bases and 6 bases respectively, with 7 bases between them. Germline loops: CDR1 SGHRS, CDR2 YFSETQ. CDR3 length equals 13 residues. This CDR3 reads CASSSARNSPLHF. The CDR3 region has the DNA TGCGCCAGCAGCTCGGCCCGTAATTCACCCCTCCACTTT.